A selection of T cell receptor beta chains follows, all from one sample in a study of beta chain features in type 1 diabetes. Assay used: immunoSEQ multiplex PCR; TCRdb lists only in-frame clones, some missing. The sample lists 620,000 or so clones; about 14% were seen once. What was sequenced was naive CD4+ T cells from blood. The receptors derive from a man between 18 and 35 years old in good health. CDR3s include the opening cysteine and the closing phenylalanine or tryptophan. A D gene is named only where the DNA matches it firmly. Clone size is given for some rows only: seen once, a few or many times, or a class if the clone is expanded.

V	J	size	D	CDR3	DNA
TRBV5-1	TRBJ1-1	few	NA	CASSLSQQNTEAFF	TGCGCCAGCAGCTTGTCACAGCAGAACACTGAAGCTTTCTTT
TRBV4-1	TRBJ2-2	NA	NA	CASSQERGGLKPTGELFF	TGCGCCAGCAGCCAAGAACGAGGGGGACTTAAACCCACCGGGGAGCTGTTTTTT
TRBV7-9	TRBJ2-7	NA	NA	CASSPQGIGEQYF	TGTGCCAGCAGCCCTCAGGGTATCGGCGAGCAGTACTTC
TRBV4-1	TRBJ1-3	NA	TRBD1	CASSYGTGNSGNTIYF	TGCGCCAGCAGCTACGGGACAGGGAATTCAGGAAACACCATATATTTT
TRBV21-1	TRBJ2-7	NA	NA	CASSNQFRDEQYF	TGTGCCAGCAGCAACCAATTCCGGGACGAGCAGTACTTC
TRBV5-4	TRBJ1-1	NA	NA	CASSSQGAGRSTEAFF	TGTGCCAGCAGCTCCCAGGGCGCGGGGAGGAGCACTGAAGCTTTCTTT
TRBV28	TRBJ1-1	few	NA	CASSLVGAEAFF	TGTGCCAGCAGTTTAGTGGGGGCTGAAGCTTTCTTT
TRBV7-3	TRBJ1-1	NA	NA	CASSLTRAQSSEAFF	TGTGCCAGCAGCCTCACCCGGGCCCAGTCGTCTGAAGCTTTCTTT
TRBV9	TRBJ2-3	NA	NA	CASSVTGPTSDTQYF	TGTGCCAGCAGCGTAACGGGCCCCACCTCAGATACGCAGTATTTT
TRBV4-1	TRBJ1-4	NA	NA	CASSQVAADREKLFF	TGCGCCAGCAGCCAAGTTGCGGCGGATCGGGAAAAACTGTTTTTT
TRBV4-3	TRBJ1-2	NA	NA	CASSQQNFNYGYTF	TGCGCCAGCAGCCAACAGAATTTTAACTATGGCTACACCTTC
TRBV4-3	TRBJ2-3	few	TRBD2	CASSRETSGRTTDTQYF	TGCGCCAGCAGCCGAGAGACTAGCGGGAGGACCACAGATACGCAGTATTTT
TRBV27	TRBJ2-7	NA	NA	CASSLLGLGGRRKSYEQYF	TGTGCCAGCAGTTTACTAGGGCTCGGGGGGCGCCGTAAATCTTACGAGCAGTACTTC
TRBV5-6	TRBJ2-2	NA	TRBD2	CASSLSLAEYTGELFF	TGTGCCAGCAGCTTAAGCCTAGCGGAATACACCGGGGAGCTGTTTTTT
TRBV7-2	TRBJ2-7	few	TRBD2	CASSLATSGAYEQYF	TGTGCCAGCAGCTTAGCAACTAGCGGGGCCTACGAGCAGTACTTC
TRBV6-5	TRBJ2-5	few	NA	CASTNSDRRGETQYF	TGTGCCAGCACCAACTCCGACAGGAGGGGAGAGACCCAGTACTTC
TRBV7-7	TRBJ2-3	NA	TRBD2	CASSLRGEVGTQYF	TGTGCTAGCAGCTTACGGGGGGAGGTGGGTACGCAGTATTTT
TRBV5-1	TRBJ2-3	NA	TRBD2	CASNQIAGPFTDTQYF	TGCGCCAGCAACCAAATAGCGGGGCCCTTCACAGATACGCAGTATTTT
TRBV30	TRBJ1-4	NA	NA	CACQTWGEKLFF	TGTGCCTGCCAGACTTGGGGTGAAAAACTGTTTTTT
TRBV9	TRBJ2-1	NA	NA	CASSTQPRTADEQFF	TGTGCCAGCAGCACCCAGCCCCGGACAGCAGATGAGCAGTTCTTC
TRBV4-1	TRBJ2-7	NA	NA	CASSYRGKGVYEQYF	TGCGCCAGCAGCTATCGGGGGAAGGGGGTATACGAGCAGTACTTC
TRBV18	TRBJ1-2	NA	NA	CASSPTTGEYGYTF	TGTGCCAGCTCACCAACAACAGGAGAGTATGGCTACACCTTC
TRBV28	TRBJ2-7	few	NA	CASSTQGYEQYF	TGTGCCAGCAGCACACAGGGCTACGAGCAGTACTTC
TRBV4-3	TRBJ2-1	few	NA	CASSGRRGNYNEQFF	TGCGCCAGCAGCGGAAGGCGAGGGAACTACAATGAGCAGTTCTTC
TRBV7-7	TRBJ2-5	NA	TRBD1	CASSFNRGQETQYF	TGTGCTAGCAGCTTCAACAGGGGGCAAGAGACCCAGTACTTC
TRBV9	TRBJ2-7	few	TRBD1	CASSVASDRVYEQYF	TGTGCCAGCAGCGTAGCTTCGGACAGGGTCTACGAGCAGTACTTC
TRBV9	TRBJ1-5	NA	NA	CASSVGFTRGQPQHF	TGTGCCAGCAGCGTAGGGTTTACGCGTGGTCAGCCCCAGCATTTT
TRBV28	TRBJ2-5	NA	NA	CASSPAGAAQETQYF	TGTGCCAGCAGTCCGGCGGGGGCGGCCCAAGAGACCCAGTACTTC
TRBV15	TRBJ2-7	few	NA	CATSRDTGYEQYF	TGTGCCACCAGCAGAGATACGGGCTACGAGCAGTACTTC
TRBV6-1	TRBJ1-5	NA	TRBD1	CASSESVRGIFNQPQHF	TGTGCCAGCAGTGAATCGGTCAGGGGGATTTTCAATCAGCCCCAGCATTTT
TRBV7-9	TRBJ2-1	NA	TRBD2	CASSTVPGTRPYNEQFF	TGTGCCAGCAGCACCGTCCCCGGGACTAGACCGTACAATGAGCAGTTCTTC
TRBV19	TRBJ2-1	many	NA	CASSKDNYNEQFF	TGTGCCAGTAGTAAGGACAACTACAATGAGCAGTTCTTC
TRBV25-1	TRBJ1-1	NA	NA	CASSDQGNTEAFF	TGTGCCAGCAGTGACCAAGGTAACACTGAAGCTTTCTTT
TRBV15	TRBJ1-2	NA	NA	CATSREFASSIYGYTF	TGTGCCACCAGCAGAGAATTTGCCAGCTCCATCTATGGCTACACCTTC
TRBV27	TRBJ2-3	NA	TRBD2	CASSLSGKRTDTQYF	TGTGCCAGCAGTTTGAGCGGGAAGCGGACAGATACGCAGTATTTT
TRBV18	TRBJ1-5	NA	NA	CASSPPRGGLGNQPQHF	TGTGCCAGCTCACCACCAAGGGGGGGCTTGGGCAATCAGCCCCAGCATTTT
TRBV5-1	TRBJ1-1	once	NA	CASSPQMGANTEAFF	TGCGCCAGCAGCCCTCAAATGGGGGCGAACACTGAAGCTTTCTTT
TRBV4-2	TRBJ2-3	few	NA	CASSSRAVTDTQYF	TGTGCCAGCAGCTCCCGGGCGGTCACAGATACGCAGTATTTT
TRBV18	TRBJ2-6	NA	NA	CASSVLGAGANVLTF	TGTGCCAGCTCCGTCCTAGGGGCTGGGGCCAACGTCCTGACTTTC
TRBV7-8	TRBJ2-7	NA	TRBD1	CASSTRDRVYEQYF	TGTGCCAGCAGCACCCGGGACAGGGTCTACGAGCAGTACTTC
TRBV9	TRBJ2-2	NA	NA	CASSVGPAPNTGELFF	TGTGCCAGCAGCGTAGGTCCAGCCCCGAACACCGGGGAGCTGTTTTTT
TRBV5-6	TRBJ1-1	NA	TRBD1	CASSPYRGLRDFTEAFF	TGTGCCAGCAGCCCATACAGGGGGCTGCGAGATTTCACTGAAGCTTTCTTT
TRBV9	TRBJ2-3	NA	NA	CASSPSSDLRDTQYF	TGTGCCAGCAGCCCTAGTAGCGACCTGCGAGATACGCAGTATTTT
TRBV7-2	TRBJ2-1	NA	NA	CATSWGAHNEQFF	TGTGCCACCTCCTGGGGGGCCCACAATGAGCAGTTCTTC
TRBV4-3	TRBJ2-1	NA	TRBD1	CASSQDRDRGTHEQFF	TGCGCCAGCAGCCAAGATCGGGACAGGGGTACACATGAGCAGTTCTTC
TRBV9	TRBJ1-5	few	NA	CASSADRFQPQHF	TGTGCCAGCAGCGCCGACAGGTTCCAGCCCCAGCATTTT
TRBV7-2	TRBJ1-5	few	TRBD1	CASSLDRGGNQPQHF	TGTGCCAGCAGCCTAGACAGGGGCGGCAATCAGCCCCAGCATTTT
TRBV5-5	TRBJ1-2	few	NA	CASSKRDGYTF	TGTGCCAGCAGCAAAAGGGACGGCTACACCTTC
TRBV28	TRBJ2-5	NA	NA	CASSRGKQETQYF	TGTGCCAGCAGTCGGGGCAAGCAAGAGACCCAGTACTTC
TRBV5-1	TRBJ1-2	NA	NA	CASSLIQPIYGYTF	TGCGCCAGCAGCTTGATACAGCCAATCTATGGCTACACCTTC
TRBV7-2	TRBJ2-1	NA	TRBD2	CASSSAGSPYNEQFF	TGTGCCAGCAGCTCAGCGGGATCCCCCTACAATGAGCAGTTCTTC
TRBV16	TRBJ2-1	NA	NA	CASSLAPLSGNEQFF	TGTGCCAGCAGCCTCGCCCCCTTGTCAGGCAATGAGCAGTTCTTC
TRBV28	TRBJ2-7	few	NA	CASSLGSTYEQYF	TGTGCCAGCAGTTTGGGGTCGACCTACGAGCAGTACTTC
TRBV14	TRBJ2-3	many	TRBD1	CASSPGQGFTDTQYF	TGTGCCAGCAGCCCGGGACAGGGGTTCACAGATACGCAGTATTTT
TRBV20-1	TRBJ2-1	few	NA	CSATFQRQFF	TGCAGTGCGACGTTCCAACGCCAGTTCTTC
TRBV2	TRBJ2-1	NA	TRBD1	CASQRGQGAYNEQFF	TGTGCCAGCCAAAGGGGACAGGGGGCCTACAATGAGCAGTTCTTC
TRBV9	TRBJ2-2	NA	TRBD1	CASSVDRGPGELFF	TGTGCCAGCAGCGTGGACAGGGGCCCCGGGGAGCTGTTTTTT
TRBV7-2	TRBJ1-2	NA	NA	CASSSIGGYTF	TGTGCCAGCAGCTCCATAGGAGGCTACACCTTC
TRBV7-9	TRBJ1-1	few	NA	CASSPPPLNTEAFF	TGTGCCAGCAGCCCACCACCCCTGAACACTGAAGCTTTCTTT